Below, 13 T cell receptor beta chains from the same sample are listed, as sequenced in a study of tumor and adjacent non-tumor tissue in lung cancer. The template was RNA from unsorted bulk tissue. This non-tumor lung sample came from over 3 cm beyond the tumor edge. TCRbeta libraries were built with three rounds of nested PCR, modified from ARM-PCR. TCRdb passed the multiplex PCR reads through MiXCR, listing each CDR3 protein once. Among some 100,000 distinct CDR3 sequences listed, 75% to 85% were seen once. Specimen: distant non-tumor lung tissue. These receptors originate from a man aged 60 to 75 with small cell lung cancer.

The chain joins TRBV12-3 or TRBV12-4 to TRBJ2-7; tentative D call: TRBD2 (5 bases). V was trimmed by 4 bases and J by 7 bases, leaving 20 bases between them. The CDR3 runs to 15 residues. The CDR3 DNA follows: TGTGCCAGCAGTTCGTCCCTTCGCGGGTCCCATGAGCAGTACTTC. As protein: CASSSSLRGSHEQYF.

This clonotype was counted a single time. Mismatch with germline at one junction end may stem from a read error. The chain has TRBV12-5 and TRBJ2-2; 8 nucleotides line up with TRBD2. The CDR3 extends over 19 amino acids. Germline CDR1 reads LGHNT; CDR2 reads FRNRAP. In DNA form, the CDR3 reads TGTGTTAGTGGACCTGGGGGGGAAAGGACTAGCATGAACACCGGGGAGCTGTTTTTT. Translated: CVSGPGGERTSMNTGELFF.

Points on this clonotype: Germline is not matched at one junction end, which may reflect a read error. The J gene is TRBJ1-1, the V gene TRBV5-4, with unresolved D. Germline V CDR1 and CDR2: SGHNT, YYREEE (reference sequence). The CDR3 extends over 13 amino acids. The CDR3 DNA sequence: TGTGCGATGGTCCGGGAGAGAGGAACTGAAGTTTTCTTT. Protein product: CAMVRERGTEVFF. Full variable domain (rest looked up from reference TRBV5-4 and TRBJ1-1): ETGVTQSPTHLIKTRGQQVTLRCSSQSGHNTVSWYQQALGQGPQFIFQYYREEENGRGNFPPRFSGLQFPNYSSELNVNALELDDSALYLCAMVRERGTEVFFGQGTRLTVV.

Concerning this clonotype itself: In this CDR3 the conserved last residue, phenylalanine or tryptophan, is missing, so a read error is likely. The chain employs TRBV12-3 or TRBV12-4 and TRBJ2-5; tentative D call: TRBD2 (5 bases). V lost 7 bases and J lost 2, with 17 bases in between. The CDR3 runs 15 residues. In DNA form, the CDR3 reads TGTGCCAGCAATCCCTATAGCCGGGGACAAGAGACCCAGTACATC. Its translation: CASNPYSRGQETQYI.

A remark on this clonotype: The CDR3 ends on some other residue instead of the conserved phenylalanine or tryptophan, so this is likely a read error. The CDR3, as DNA: TGTGCCAGCAGCCAAGCTAGGACGAGGTACAATGAACAGTTCTTA. It codes for CASSQARTRYNEQFL. The chain is built from TRBV4-2 and TRBJ2-1; no clear D. CDR3 length equals 15 residues. From germline, CDR1 is LGHNA and CDR2 YNFKEQ.

A word on this clonotype: A much larger clone lies a single base off, so this may be a read error. DNA for the CDR3: TGTGCCTGGAGGATGGACACTGAAGCTTTCTTT. This translates into CAWRMDTEAFF. The chain is built from TRBV30 and TRBJ1-1; D unresolved. The CDR3 loop spans 11 amino acids. The ends were cut back, 3 bases at V and 3 bases at J, with 5 bases in the middle. Germline V gives CDR1 GTSNPN, CDR2 SVGIG (reference sequence).

This clonotype was counted once. Germline is not matched at one junction end, which may reflect a read error. The chain combines TRBV28 with TRBJ2-2; D unresolved. The length of the CDR3 is 15 residues. The V gene's germline CDR1 is MDHEN and CDR2 SYDVKM. CDR3 region: CASSFGSANIGELFF. The CDR3 DNA reads TGTGCCAGTAGTTTCGGATCCGCGAACATCGGGGAGCTGTTTTTT.

The chain is built from TRBV6-6 and TRBJ2-7; D remains ambiguous. Trimming removed 8 bases from V and 8 bases from J, with 16 bases in between. The CDR3 has 12 residues. Germline CDR1 and CDR2: MNHNY and SVGAGI (reference sequence). The CDR3 DNA reads as TGTGCCAGCGGCTACACTGGTAGCAAGCAGTACTTC. Translation: CASGYTGSKQYF.

The chain employs TRBV6-6 and TRBJ1-5; tentatively, D is TRBD1 (5 bases). V was clipped by 6 bases and J by 4 bases, with 16 bases between them. The CDR3 loop spans 15 amino acids. Germline CDR1 MNHNY, CDR2 SVGAGI (reference sequence). CDR3 nucleotides: TGTGCCAGCAGCCAGGACACAAATAGTAATCAGCCCCAGCATTTT. Translated: CASSQDTNSNQPQHF.

This clonotype has only one observation. The chain joins TRBV6-6 to TRBJ2-7; tentative D call: TRBD2 (7 bases). The CDR3 spans 12 residues. Per the germline V gene, CDR1 is MNHNY and CDR2 is SVGAGI (reference sequence). V was trimmed by 5 bases and J by 13 bases, leaving 18 bases between them. CDR3 protein: CASSRGGYENYF. DNA for the CDR3: TGTGCCAGCAGTAGGGGGGGTTACGAGAATTACTTC.

About this clonotype: A junction boundary mismatches the germline segment, possibly from a read error. This chain links TRBV11-2 with TRBJ2-1, with TRBD2 as a possible D gene (5 bases). Germline-derived CDR1 and CDR2 are SGHAT and FQNNGV. CDR3 length: 18 residues. The CDR3 nucleotides read TGTGACAGCAACTTAGGAGTAGCGAGAGACTACTACTACAATGAGCAGTTCTTC. Amino acid sequence: CDSNLGVARDYYYNEQFF.

This sequence joins TRBV10-3 and TRBJ2-4; 9 positions match TRBD1. CDR3 length: 16 residues. Looked up from germline, CDR1 is ENHRY and CDR2 is SYGVKD. Trimming took 4 bases from V and 7 from J; bases not matched to a gene: 11. The CDR3 DNA follows: TGTGCCATCAGTGCTTCCCTTGGACAGGGGAGGAACATTCAGTACTTC. Translation: CAISASLGQGRNIQYF.

Details on this clonotype: The conserved phenylalanine or tryptophan is not found at the CDR3 terminus, so this likely reflects a read error. This chain links TRBV5-1 with TRBJ2-3; tentatively, D is TRBD2 (6 bases). CDR3 length: 13 residues. The V gene's germline CDR1 is SGHRS and CDR2 YFSETQ. The CDR3 is CASGDGSRDTQYV. The DNA for the CDR3 is TGCGCCAGCGGAGACGGGAGCAGAGATACGCAGTATGTT.